This T cell receptor beta chain is drawn from a study of shared clonotypes between healthy human individuals. Study-level points and caveats: The sharing of 4.5% to 5.5% of naive CD4 clonotypes was seen across several donors. Generally, naive subsets came out with larger estimated richness than memory subsets.

Caucasian adults residing in Nashville, Tennessee made up all the donors. Sequenced by immunoSEQ multiplex PCR; TCRdb stores in-frame clones only, minus some. The sample has 550,000 to 850,000 clones; roughly 70% are singletons. Deletions cut 0 bases from V and 7 bases from J, with 15 bases between. This CDR3 has 16 amino acids. From germline, CDR1 is SEHNR and CDR2 FQNEAQ (reference sequence). Comments on this clone: As yet, its antigen is unknown.

The source is a woman in her twenties or thirties in good health. Sequenced: memory CD4+ T cells sorted from blood. Subset in this sample: CD45RA-negative fraction. J is TRBJ1-4 and V is TRBV7-9; D gene unclear. The DNA of the CDR3 is TGTGCCAGCAGCTTAGCCACGGGATCGGATAGTGAAAAACTGTTTTTT. This translates into CASSLATGSDSEKLFF. Combining the CDR3 with reference TRBV7-9 and TRBJ1-4 gives the whole variable domain DTGVSQNPRHKITKRGQNVTFRCDPISEHNRLYWYRQTLGQGPEFLTYFQNEAQLEKSRLLSDRFSAERPKGSFSTLEIQRTEQGDSAMYLCASSLATGSDSEKLFFGSGTQLSVL.